One sample yielded the 26 T cell receptor beta chains listed below, sequenced in a study of blood T cell repertoires in COVID-19. Data came from immunoSEQ multiplex PCR; TCRdb stores just in-frame clones and leaves some out. The table includes just over 300,000 clones, roughly nine tenths detected once. Sequencing input: peripheral blood. The receptors come from a man in his late teens or twenties with active or convalescent COVID-19.

The chain joins TRBV4-3 to TRBJ2-7; maybe TRBD2 (6 bases). V was shortened by 3 bases and J by 0 bases, with 9 bases between the two germline ends. In germline, CDR1 is LGHNA, CDR2 YSLEER. CDR3 length equals 14 residues. CDR3 DNA: TGCGCCAGCAGCCAGTTTAGCGGCTCCTACGAGCAGTACTTC. It codes for CASSQFSGSYEQYF.

This chain links TRBV10-3 with TRBJ1-2; perhaps TRBD1 as D (5 bases). Deletions cut 6 bases from V and 0 bases from J, with 14 bases between. This CDR3 has 15 amino acids. Germline CDR1 is ENHRY and CDR2 is SYGVKD. CDR3 DNA sequence: TGTGCCATCAGAGATGGCGACAGCACTAACTATGGCTACACCTTC. Its translation is CAIRDGDSTNYGYTF.

The V call is TRBV4-2, the J call TRBJ2-7, with TRBD1 matching over 7 bases. Trimming at V came to 4 bases and at J to 0 bases, leaving 6 bases not matched to a gene. Germline-derived CDR1 and CDR2 are LGHNA and YNFKEQ. The CDR3 totals 15 residues. CDR3 DNA: TGTGCCAGCAGCCCGAGACAGGGCCGCTCCTACGAGCAGTACTTC. This gives the protein CASSPRQGRSYEQYF.

The rearrangement uses TRBV6-5 and TRBJ2-6; the D is unclear. Germline CDR1 and CDR2: MNHEY and SVGAGI. The CDR3 is made up of 13 amino acids. V was pared by 4 bases and J by 12 bases, with 13 bases between. This CDR3 is CASSWAAQLVLTF. Here the CDR3 DNA reads TGTGCCAGCAGTTGGGCAGCCCAACTCGTCCTGACTTTC.

CDR3 region: CASSLASEQYF. The CDR3 DNA reads as TGTGCCAGCAGCTTAGCCTCCGAGCAGTACTTC. The chain combines TRBV11-2 with TRBJ2-7; no clear D. This CDR3 region has 11 residues. Between the trimmed V and J ends, which lost 1 base and 6 bases, there was a span of 4 bases. Germline-derived CDR1 and CDR2 are SGHAT and FQNNGV.

V and J are TRBV5-1 and TRBJ2-7, with TRBD2 as a possible D gene (6 bases). Trimming shortened V by 2 bases and J by 5 bases, and 14 bases separated the two germline ends. The CDR3 runs 14 residues. Germline loops: CDR1 SGHRS, CDR2 YFSETQ. In DNA, the CDR3 is TGCGCCAGCAGCTTCTACGGGGGACCGGACGAGCAGTACTTC. Translation gives CASSFYGGPDEQYF.

The chain uses TRBV15 and TRBJ1-1; 8 positions agree with TRBD1. This CDR3 is 15 amino acids long. Trimming took 2 bases from V and 1 from J; bases not matched to a gene: 3. Germline V CDR1 and CDR2: LNHNV, YYDKDF (reference sequence). As DNA, the CDR3 is TGTGCCACCAGCAGATTCAGGGGGCGGAACACTGAAGCTTTCTTT. Encoded protein: CATSRFRGRNTEAFF.

V usage is TRBV7-9 and J usage is TRBJ2-7, with 8 bases that match TRBD1. Germline CDR1 reads SEHNR; CDR2 reads FQNEAQ (reference sequence). The V and J ends lost 5 bases and 4 bases, in that order; junction bases with no gene match: 7. This CDR3 is 14 amino acids long. The CDR3 DNA reads TGTGCCAGCAGCCGGACAGGGACGATATACGAGCAGTACTTC. Amino acid sequence: CASSRTGTIYEQYF.

V gene TRBV19 combines with J gene TRBJ2-7, with a possible D match to TRBD2 (6 bases). With 6 bases removed from V and 2 bases from J, the gap between germline ends came to 14 bases. The length of the CDR3 is 14 residues. Germline V CDR1 and CDR2: LNHDA, SQIVND (reference sequence). This CDR3 reads CASREEGTTYEQYF. In nucleotides, the CDR3 is TGTGCCAGTAGAGAGGAGGGGACCACCTACGAGCAGTACTTC.

CDR3 in DNA: TGTGCCAGCAGTCCGACAACTGGGGCCAACGTCCTGACTTTC. Residues: CASSPTTGANVLTF. The rearrangement joins TRBV6-5 to TRBJ2-6; no clear D. There are 14 residues in the CDR3. Trimming removed 5 bases at V and 2 bases at J, with 7 bases between. In germline, CDR1 is MNHEY, CDR2 SVGAGI.

The chain joins TRBV7-3 to TRBJ2-3, with TRBD2 identical over 8 bases. This CDR3 comprises 17 residues. In germline, CDR1 is SGHTA, CDR2 FQGTGA. V shed 0 bases and J 0 bases; nucleotides not matched to a gene: 5. CDR3 nucleotide sequence: TGTGCCAGCAGCTTAACTGGGGCTAGCGGGAGCACAGATACGCAGTATTTT. Amino acids: CASSLTGASGSTDTQYF.

The gene calls are TRBV28 and TRBJ2-7; weak D call: TRBD1 (5 bases). The V gene lost 5 bases and the J gene lost 2 bases, with 7 bases spanning the gap. CDR1 MDHEN and CDR2 SYDVKM come from the germline V gene. CDR3 size: 12 residues. This CDR3 is CASSPDTYEQYF. For the CDR3, the DNA is TGTGCCAGCAGTCCGGACACCTACGAGCAGTACTTC.

The V call is TRBV10-1, the J call TRBJ2-3, with D possibly TRBD1 on 5 matching bases. V was cut by 3 bases and J by 1 base, with 11 bases left in between. Germline CDR1 is WNHNN and CDR2 is SYGVQD (reference sequence). The CDR3 extends over 15 amino acids. The CDR3 DNA reads TGCGCCAGCAGTGATAGCAGGGAAGGCACAGATACGCAGTATTTT. Translation: CASSDSREGTDTQYF.

CDR3: CASSYSGGVNEKLFF. DNA of the CDR3: TGTGCCAGCAGTTACTCGGGAGGAGTTAATGAAAAACTGTTTTTT. This chain uses TRBV6-5 with TRBJ1-4; no reliable D call. Germline V gene sequence: CDR1 MNHEY, CDR2 SVGAGI. The ends were cut back, 0 bases at V and 4 bases at J, with 9 bases in the middle. CDR3 size: 15 residues.

This sequence joins TRBV27 and TRBJ1-2; a possible D gene is TRBD1 (6 bases). V was cut by 3 bases and J by 2 bases, with 16 bases left in between. CDR3 length: 16 amino acids. CDR1 and CDR2 from the germline V gene are MNHEY and SMNVEV (reference sequence). The CDR3 DNA is TGTGCCAGCAGTTTTAGTGGGGGGGGCGCGAACTATGGCTACACCTTC. Residues: CASSFSGGGANYGYTF.

With respect to this clone: This CDR3 is also generated by other DNA sequences in the sample. The chain carries TRBV29-1 and TRBJ1-1; 8 nucleotides match TRBD1. The CDR3 covers 12 residues. Germline V lookup: CDR1 SQVTM, CDR2 ANQGSEA. Unmatched junction bases numbered 1, after V lost 6 bases and J lost 1 base. As DNA, the CDR3 is TGCAGCGTCGACAGGGGGAACACTGAAGCTTTCTTT. It translates to CSVDRGNTEAFF.

The rearrangement uses TRBV4-1 and TRBJ1-5; D call uncertain. The CDR3 runs 14 residues. In germline, CDR1 is MGHRA, CDR2 YSYEKL. The V end lost 1 base, the J end lost 3 bases, and 7 bases lay between the germline ends. The CDR3: CASSQGGYNQPQHF. The CDR3 DNA reads TGCGCCAGCAGCCAAGGAGGTTACAATCAGCCCCAGCATTTT.

CDR3 sequence: CASSQAPSAAKETQYF. CDR3 sequence (DNA): TGCGCCAGCAGCCAAGCACCCAGCGCCGCAAAAGAGACCCAGTACTTC. V usage is TRBV4-1 and J usage is TRBJ2-5; D is ambiguous. The CDR3 loop spans 16 amino acids. V was shortened by 1 base and J by 3 bases, with 15 bases between the two germline ends. CDR1 MGHRA and CDR2 YSYEKL come from the germline V gene.

The chain uses TRBV7-2 and TRBJ2-7; D may be TRBD2 (6 bases). The CDR3 consists of 16 residues. Trimming removed 7 bases at V and 0 bases at J, with 19 bases between. Germline loops: CDR1 SGHTA, CDR2 FQGNSA. The CDR3 bases are TGTGCCAGCATCGAGATGGGCGGGGAGAGCTCCTACGAGCAGTACTTC. Translating it yields CASIEMGGESSYEQYF.

The rearrangement links TRBV19 to TRBJ1-5; 9 bases match TRBD1. This CDR3 contains 15 residues. V lost 5 bases to trimming and J lost 5 bases; unmatched junction nucleotides: 7. Germline V gene sequence: CDR1 LNHDA, CDR2 SQIVND (reference sequence). CDR3 in amino acids: CASSPRNRGHQPQHF. The DNA for the CDR3 is TGTGCCAGTAGTCCTAGAAACAGGGGGCATCAGCCCCAGCATTTT.

This rearrangement joins TRBV10-3 to TRBJ1-1, with 8 bases lining up with TRBD1. Germline V lookup: CDR1 ENHRY, CDR2 SYGVKD. Trimming at V came to 8 bases and at J to 1 base, leaving 9 bases not matched to a gene. CDR3 length: 15 amino acids. The CDR3 loop reads CAIRRDRSPNTEAFF. CDR3 nucleotides: TGTGCCATCCGCCGGGACAGGAGCCCGAACACTGAAGCTTTCTTT.

This chain connects TRBV2 to TRBJ1-1, with 9 bases lining up with TRBD1. The length of the CDR3 is 15 residues. J gave up 0 bases and V 8 bases, and 7 bases lay outside the gene matches. Germline V CDR1 and CDR2: SNHLY, FYNNEI. The CDR3 reads CASSGQGNMNTEAFF. In DNA, the CDR3 is TGTGCCAGCTCCGGACAGGGGAACATGAACACTGAAGCTTTCTTT.

This clone has a single count. The V and J genes are TRBV28 and TRBJ1-1, with D maybe TRBD1 (5 bases). Germline V gives CDR1 MDHEN, CDR2 SYDVKM. The CDR3 consists of 15 residues. V dropped 1 base and J dropped 6 bases, with 15 bases sitting between them. Here the CDR3 DNA reads TGTGCCAGCAGTTTATTGGGGCAGGCTCCCTCTGAAGCTTTCTTT. It codes for CASSLLGQAPSEAFF.

The rearrangement links TRBV7-3 to TRBJ2-1; D is perhaps TRBD2 (6 bases). Looked up from germline, CDR1 is SGHTA and CDR2 is FQGTGA. V was cut by 2 bases and J by 10 bases, with 12 bases left in between. The CDR3 has 13 amino acids. CDR3 protein: CASSLYVREEQFF. The CDR3 DNA reads TGTGCCAGCAGCTTATACGTCCGGGAGGAGCAGTTCTTC.

The gene calls are TRBV7-9 and TRBJ1-1, with 7 bases aligning to TRBD1. The V segment lost 4 bases and the J segment 3 bases; nucleotides outside the gene matches: 8. This CDR3 region has 15 residues. From germline, CDR1 is SEHNR and CDR2 FQNEAQ (reference sequence). CDR3 DNA: TGTGCCAGCAGCTCCTATGACAGGGAGGACACTGAAGCTTTCTTT. Protein: CASSSYDREDTEAFF.

This clone was recorded only once. J is TRBJ2-7 and V is TRBV18; 10 bases are a match to TRBD1. Losses at the gene ends were 1 base for V and 3 bases for J; bases not matched to a gene: 6. This CDR3 has 16 amino acids. Germline loops: CDR1 KGHSH, CDR2 LQKENI. CDR3 sequence: CASSPRPGQGIYEQYF. CDR3 in DNA: TGTGCCAGCTCACCACGACCGGGACAGGGGATCTACGAGCAGTACTTC.